This T cell receptor (beta chain) was recovered during a study of CD8+ T cells in alopecia areata. Study-wide findings and caveats: Patients shared TCRs less clearly than mice did, possibly owing to HLA.

The sequencing template was cDNA reverse transcribed from extracted RNA. Produced via immunoSEQ multiplex PCR; TCRdb's table is partial and in-frame only. Altogether roughly 170,000 clones are present, 59% being singletons, with the ten largest covering roughly 14%. In its sample, this clone was seen once. No antigen is known for it. The source of this sequence is a human donor with alopecia areata. Sequences were derived from CD4+ T cells sorted from blood, sampled at week 0.

CDR3 amino acids: CSVVAGNLNTEAFF. Written as DNA, the CDR3 is TGCAGCGTTGTTGCGGGGAACTTGAACACTGAAGCTTTCTTT. The gene calls are TRBV29-1 and TRBJ1-1, with D unresolved. The CDR3 is made up of 14 amino acids. V was cut by 4 bases and J by 0 bases, with 12 bases left in between. Germline assignment: CDR1 SQVTM and CDR2 ANQGSEA. The whole variable domain, filled in from reference TRBV29-1 and TRBJ1-1, reads SAVISQKPSRDICQRGTSLTIQCQVDSQVTMMFWYRQQPGQSLTLIATANQGSEATYESGFVIDKFPISRPNLTFSTLTVSNMSPEDSSIYLCSVVAGNLNTEAFFGQGTRLTVV.